The text below deals with one TCR beta chain. Its matching antigen is unknown. This may be a read error, as it is one base from a much larger clone. The sorted Tregs were CD4+CD25+CD127-/low cells. Full-length variable regions came from constant-region reverse primers plus semi-nested Nested Universal Primer A PCR. TCRdb re-called the 5' RACE reads through MiXCR, storing one row per CDR3 protein. The sample consists of 52,000 or so distinct CDR3 sequences, around 20% of them appearing once. The CDR3 is made up of 13 amino acids. Per the germline V gene, CDR1 is SGHRS and CDR2 is YFSETQ. Study conclusions and caveats: Tumor Treg TCRs overlapped most with tumor naive CD4+ cells.

Sequenced sample: tumor-infiltrating Tregs sorted from the breast tumor. This TCR was sampled from a female donor with breast cancer. The rearrangement uses TRBV5-1 and TRBJ1-1; 7 bases match TRBD1. The chain's CDR3 is CASRLTGDTETFF. CDR3 coding DNA: TGCGCCAGCAGGCTAACAGGGGACACTGAAACTTTCTTT.